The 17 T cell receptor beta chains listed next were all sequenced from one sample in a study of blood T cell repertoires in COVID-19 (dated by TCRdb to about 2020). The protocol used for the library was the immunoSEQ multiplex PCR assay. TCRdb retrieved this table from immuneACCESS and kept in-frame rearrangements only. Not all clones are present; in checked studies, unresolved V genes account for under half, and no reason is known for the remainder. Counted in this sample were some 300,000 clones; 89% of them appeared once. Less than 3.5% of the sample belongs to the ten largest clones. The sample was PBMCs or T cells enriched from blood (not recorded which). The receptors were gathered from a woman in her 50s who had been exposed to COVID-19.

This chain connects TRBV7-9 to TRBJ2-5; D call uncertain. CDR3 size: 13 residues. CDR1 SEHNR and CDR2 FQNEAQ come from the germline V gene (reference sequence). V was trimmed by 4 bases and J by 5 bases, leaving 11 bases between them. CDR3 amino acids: CASSSGLAETQYF. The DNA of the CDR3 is TGTGCCAGCAGCTCCGGTCTCGCCGAGACCCAGTACTTC.

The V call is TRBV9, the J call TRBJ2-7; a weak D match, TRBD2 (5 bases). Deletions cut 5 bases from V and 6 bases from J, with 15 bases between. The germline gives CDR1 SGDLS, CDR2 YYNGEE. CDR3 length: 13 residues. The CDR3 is CASSTTGVGEQYF. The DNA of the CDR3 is TGTGCCAGCAGTACAACCGGGGTGGGCGAGCAGTACTTC.

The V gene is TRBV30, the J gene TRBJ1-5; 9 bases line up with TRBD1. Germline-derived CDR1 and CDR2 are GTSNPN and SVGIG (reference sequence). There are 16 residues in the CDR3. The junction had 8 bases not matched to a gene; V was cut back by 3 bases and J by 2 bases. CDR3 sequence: CAWSLRDRDGNQPQHF. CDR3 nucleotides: TGTGCCTGGAGCCTCCGGGACAGGGACGGCAATCAGCCCCAGCATTTT.

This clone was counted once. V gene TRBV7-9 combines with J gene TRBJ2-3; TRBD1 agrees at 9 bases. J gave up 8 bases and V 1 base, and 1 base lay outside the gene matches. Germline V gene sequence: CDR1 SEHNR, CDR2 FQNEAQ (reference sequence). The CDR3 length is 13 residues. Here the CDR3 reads CASSLGTGATQYF. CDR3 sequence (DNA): TGTGCCAGCAGCTTAGGGACAGGGGCTACGCAGTATTTT.

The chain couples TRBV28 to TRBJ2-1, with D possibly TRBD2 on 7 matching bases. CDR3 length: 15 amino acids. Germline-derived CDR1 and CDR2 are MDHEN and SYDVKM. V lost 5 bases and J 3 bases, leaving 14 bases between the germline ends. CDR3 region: CASSRGGASYNEQFF. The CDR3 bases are TGTGCCAGCAGTAGGGGGGGGGCCAGCTACAATGAGCAGTTCTTC.

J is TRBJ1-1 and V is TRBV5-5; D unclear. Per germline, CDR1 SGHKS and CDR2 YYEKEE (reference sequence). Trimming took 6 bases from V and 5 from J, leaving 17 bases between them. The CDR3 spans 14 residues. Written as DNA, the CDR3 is TGTGCCAGCACTCGAGAGGGCAGCGGAACTGAAGCTTTCTTT. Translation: CASTREGSGTEAFF.

The CDR3 coding sequence is TGTGCCAGCACTGGACAGCCGGGGTTTGGCACTGAAGCTTTCTTT. Amino acid sequence: CASTGQPGFGTEAFF. This sequence joins TRBV6-5 and TRBJ1-1; possibly TRBD1 for D (6 bases). CDR1 and CDR2 from the germline V gene are MNHEY and SVGAGI. V was trimmed by 7 bases and J by 4 bases, leaving 19 bases between them. The CDR3 covers 15 residues.

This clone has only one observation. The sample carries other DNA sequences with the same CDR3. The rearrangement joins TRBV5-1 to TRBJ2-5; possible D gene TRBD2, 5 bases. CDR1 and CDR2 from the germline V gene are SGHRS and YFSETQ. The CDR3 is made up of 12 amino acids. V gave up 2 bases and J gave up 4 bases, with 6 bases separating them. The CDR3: CASSLEGETQYF. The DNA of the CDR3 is TGCGCCAGCAGCTTAGAGGGAGAGACCCAGTACTTC.

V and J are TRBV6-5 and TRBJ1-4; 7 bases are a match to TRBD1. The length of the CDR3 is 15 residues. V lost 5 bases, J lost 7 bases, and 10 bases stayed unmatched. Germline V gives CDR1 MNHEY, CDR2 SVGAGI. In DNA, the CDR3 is TGTGCCAGCAGTCGTATACGACAGGGAGGTGAAAAACTGTTTTTT. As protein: CASSRIRQGGEKLFF.

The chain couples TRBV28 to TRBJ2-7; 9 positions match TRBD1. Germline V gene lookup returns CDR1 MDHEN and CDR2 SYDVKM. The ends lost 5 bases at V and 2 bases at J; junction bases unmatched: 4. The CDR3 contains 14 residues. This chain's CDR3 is CASSRTGETYEQYF. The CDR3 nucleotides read TGTGCCAGCAGTCGGACAGGGGAGACCTACGAGCAGTACTTC.

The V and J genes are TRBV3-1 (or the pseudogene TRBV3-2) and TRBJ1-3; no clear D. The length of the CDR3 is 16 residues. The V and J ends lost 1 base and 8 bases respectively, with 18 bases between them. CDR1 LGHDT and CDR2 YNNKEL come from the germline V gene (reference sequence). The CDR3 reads CASSQVLALAGYTIYF. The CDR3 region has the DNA TGTGCCAGCAGCCAAGTGCTTGCACTGGCGGGATACACCATATATTTT.

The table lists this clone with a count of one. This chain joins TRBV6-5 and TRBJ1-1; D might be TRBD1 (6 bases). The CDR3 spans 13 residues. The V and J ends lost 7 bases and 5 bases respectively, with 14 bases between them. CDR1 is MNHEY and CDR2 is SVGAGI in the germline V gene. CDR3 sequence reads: CASTLGGRTEAFF. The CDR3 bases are TGTGCCAGCACCTTGGGGGGGCGAACTGAAGCTTTCTTT.

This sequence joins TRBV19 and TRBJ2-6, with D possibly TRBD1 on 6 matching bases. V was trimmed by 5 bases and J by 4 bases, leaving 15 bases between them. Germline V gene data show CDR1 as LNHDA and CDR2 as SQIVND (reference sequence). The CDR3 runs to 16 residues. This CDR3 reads CASSADSLSGANVLTF. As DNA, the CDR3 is TGTGCCAGTAGTGCGGACAGTTTGTCGGGGGCCAACGTCCTGACTTTC.

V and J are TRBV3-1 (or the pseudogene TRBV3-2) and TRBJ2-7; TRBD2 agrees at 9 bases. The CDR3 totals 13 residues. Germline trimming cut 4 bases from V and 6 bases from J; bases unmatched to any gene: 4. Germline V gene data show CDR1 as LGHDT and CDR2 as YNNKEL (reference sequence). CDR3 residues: CASSLSGGSEQYF. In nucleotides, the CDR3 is TGTGCCAGCAGCCTTAGCGGGGGTAGCGAGCAGTACTTC.

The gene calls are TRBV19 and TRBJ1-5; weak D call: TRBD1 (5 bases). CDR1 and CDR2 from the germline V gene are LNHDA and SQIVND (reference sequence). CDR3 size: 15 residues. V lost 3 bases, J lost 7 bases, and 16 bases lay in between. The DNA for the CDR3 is TGTGCCAGTAGTATCTTAGCAGAGGGGAGGCAGCCCCAGCATTTT. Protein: CASSILAEGRQPQHF.

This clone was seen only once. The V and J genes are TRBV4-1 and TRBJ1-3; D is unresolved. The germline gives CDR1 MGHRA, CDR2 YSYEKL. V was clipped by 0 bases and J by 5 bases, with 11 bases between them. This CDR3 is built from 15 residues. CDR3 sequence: CASSQEGPWRNTIYF. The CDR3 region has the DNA TGCGCCAGCAGCCAAGAGGGCCCATGGAGAAACACCATATATTTT.

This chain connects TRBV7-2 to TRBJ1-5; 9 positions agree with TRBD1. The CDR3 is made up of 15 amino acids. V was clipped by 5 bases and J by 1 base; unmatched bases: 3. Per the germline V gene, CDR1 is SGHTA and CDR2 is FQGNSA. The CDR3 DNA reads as TGTGCCAGCAGCCCGGGACAGGGAAGCAATCAGCCCCAGCATTTT. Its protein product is CASSPGQGSNQPQHF.